One sample yielded the 3 T cell receptor beta chains listed below, sequenced in a study of T cell responses to AZD1222 COVID-19 vaccine. Sequenced by immunoSEQ multiplex PCR; TCRdb stores in-frame clones only, minus some. Seen here are approximately 150,000 clones, about nine tenths observed once, and the top ten hold roughly 1.6%. This specimen consisted of peripheral blood, obtained on day 0 of AZD1222 vaccination. The receptors were sampled from an adult in good health.

The chain employs TRBV6-4 and TRBJ1-1; no definite D call. This CDR3 spans 15 amino acids. Germline V gene data show CDR1 as MRHNA and CDR2 as SNTAGT. Trimming pared 5 bases from V and 6 bases from J, leaving 19 bases between. The CDR3 nucleotides read TGTGCCAGCAGTTGGGGTGGGGATGGGGAAGCTGAAGCTTTCTTT. It specifies CASSWGGDGEAEAFF.

CDR3 coding DNA: TGTGCCAGCTCCCTCCGACAGGGGGCGCGAAATACGCAGTATTTT. It specifies CASSLRQGARNTQYF. V usage is TRBV18 and J usage is TRBJ2-3, with 10 positions matching TRBD1. Germline CDR1 reads KGHSH; CDR2 reads LQKENI. V lost 6 bases to trimming and J lost 7 bases; unmatched junction nucleotides: 10. This CDR3 is 15 amino acids long.

This clone was seen a single time. The same CDR3 arises from other DNA sequences in this sample as well. J is TRBJ2-5 and V is TRBV7-2; D remains ambiguous. Germline CDR1 SGHTA, CDR2 FQGNSA. V was cut by 5 bases and J by 1 base, with 2 bases left in between. The CDR3 consists of 11 residues. In nucleotides, the CDR3 is TGTGCCAGCAGCCTCCAAGAGACCCAGTACTTC. It specifies CASSLQETQYF.